This T cell receptor beta chain was documented in a study of CD8 T cells in Susac syndrome. Germline values: CDR1 MGHRA, CDR2 YSYEKL. This CDR3 contains 12 residues. V was cut by 1 base and J by 11 bases, with 11 bases left in between. Random hexamers were used to reverse transcribe an amount of roughly 0.45 to 1 ug RNA. Multiplex PCR with immunoSEQ amplified the TCR beta CDR3 across 54 Vbeta and 13 Jbeta. TCRdb reanalysed the immunoSEQ multiplex PCR reads using MiXCR and keeps one entry per CDR3 protein. The table shows some 400,000 distinct CDR3 sequences, with approximately 85% occurring only once.

The J gene is TRBJ1-1, the V gene TRBV4-1; D may be TRBD1 (5 bases). The TCR was taken from a human donor with multiple sclerosis. Source material: CD8+ T cells from PBMCs. CDR3 DNA sequence: TGCGCCAGCAGCCAAGGTGACAGAGGGGCTTTCTTT. Translation gives CASSQGDRGAFF.